This entry concerns a single T cell receptor (beta chain). The germline V gene encodes CDR1 SGHVS and CDR2 FQNEAQ. The CDR3 runs 18 residues. The ends lost 5 bases at V and 6 bases at J; junction bases unmatched: 17. This record comes from a study of shared clonotypes between healthy human individuals. The method was immunoSEQ multiplex PCR; TCRdb's version includes in-frame clones alone and lacks a portion of them. The data hold approximately 810,000 clones, with 85% to 95% observed a single time. CD8 cells classed as naive were CD45RO-negative and positively selected for CCR7, excluding terminally differentiated effector memory CD45RA+ cells.

This rearrangement joins TRBV7-8 to TRBJ1-2; TRBD1 agrees at 11 bases. The TCR originated in a man aged 25 to 40 in good health. The material sequenced was naive CD8+ T cells sorted from blood. CDR3: CASSTGQGAMLDHDGYTF. The CDR3 bases are TGTGCCAGCAGCACCGGACAGGGGGCTATGTTAGATCACGATGGCTACACCTTC.